This TCR beta chain stems from a study of blood T cell repertoires in COVID-19. On the study more broadly: Samples representing acute and convalescent COVID-19 were sourced from the United States, Italy and Spain.

Method: immunoSEQ multiplex PCR; TCRdb's copy keeps in-frame clones and lacks some. Among approximately 200,000 clones, about four fifths were seen once, and the ten largest hold about 1.3%. Trimming at V came to 5 bases and at J to 3 bases, leaving 7 bases not matched to a gene. Germline assignment: CDR1 SGHTA and CDR2 FQGNSA. The CDR3 is 16 amino acids. The sequence was collected from a woman aged 40 to 50 with acute COVID-19. Sequenced: PBMCs or T cells enriched from blood (not recorded which). The chain carries TRBV7-2 and TRBJ2-7; 13 nucleotides agree with TRBD2. This CDR3 is CASSPRTSGGFYEQYF. The CDR3, as DNA: TGTGCCAGCAGCCCCCGGACTAGCGGGGGTTTCTACGAGCAGTACTTC.